This T cell receptor beta chain was identified in a study of vaccination and CD4 T cells after COVID-19. In regard to this clonotype: Antigen: not known.

The germline V gene encodes CDR1 LGHDT and CDR2 YNNKEL (reference sequence). The CDR3 has 16 amino acids. With 0 bases removed from V and 6 bases from J, the gap between germline ends came to 15 bases. Regarding treatment: roughly 10-day PBMC culture with coronavirus spike peptide pools or control peptides (ViraFEST assay). Pre-COVID-19 pandemic sampling (2011-2018) yielded the unexposed donor's CD4+ T cells. Researchers used the Oncomine TCR Beta short-read assay to sequence DNA from cultured CD4+ T cells. From cultured CD4+ T cells, genomic DNA was extracted. One entry per CDR3 protein, called by TCRdb with MiXCR from the PCR reads. The sample carries about 7,000 distinct CDR3 sequences, approximately 55% recorded once.

This TCR derives from a human donor in good health. The V and J genes are TRBV3-1 and TRBJ2-4; D remains unclear. Material: CD4+ T cells from blood, cultured in vitro. The CDR3 is CASSQDYGHRLNIQYF. The CDR3 DNA follows: TGTGCCAGCAGCCAAGATTACGGGCACAGACTAAACATTCAGTACTTC. The variable domain in full, completed from reference TRBV3-1 and TRBJ2-4, reads DTAVSQTPKYLVTQMGNDKSIKCEQNLGHDTMYWYKQDSKKFLKIMFSYNNKELIINETVPNRFSPKSPDKAHLNLHINSLELGDSAVYFCASSQDYGHRLNIQYFGAGTRLSVL.